This TCR beta chain stems from a study of blood T cell repertoires in COVID-19. Turning to the study itself: COVID-19 samples collected from the United States, Italy and Spain covered acute and convalescent phases. PBMCs, B-cell-depleted T cells, or T cells provided the cDNA or gDNA that made up the material.

Authors' analysis steps: Estimates of nucleated cell counts were drawn from the amplification of reference gene primers. The data were produced by immunoSEQ multiplex PCR, yet TCRdb's version contains in-frame clones alone and is incomplete. V and J calls and clone size are given by that table; D and trimming were obtained from the DNA. The sample gives fewer than 75,000 clones, 90% of which show up once; roughly a tenth is in the top ten. Germline-derived CDR1 and CDR2 are MDHEN and SYDVKM. The CDR3 length is 14 residues. Trimming took 8 bases from V and 8 from J, leaving 21 bases between them. Input material: peripheral blood. This receptor was obtained from a human donor in a cohort sampled during active COVID-19. The rearrangement uses TRBV28 and TRBJ1-2; D gene ambiguous. The CDR3 loop reads CASLPADRRGGYTF. CDR3 DNA sequence: TGTGCCAGCCTACCCGCGGACCGACGAGGGGGCTACACCTTC.